This is a list of T cell receptor beta chains from one sample in a study of shared clonotypes between healthy human individuals. Produced via immunoSEQ multiplex PCR; TCRdb's table is partial and in-frame only. The sample holds roughly 490,000 clones, around 80% seen once. The sample was PBMCs. Receptors were obtained from a woman aged 40 to 49 in good health. Some clones in this sample may be carry-over from other donors' samples. CDR3s include the opening cysteine and the closing phenylalanine or tryptophan.

TRBJ1-3 | TRBV30 | CAWSVQGSGNTIYF
TRBJ1-4 | TRBV5-1 | CASSLDVGAGLFF
TRBJ2-2 | TRBV9 | CASSRDSRTGELFF
TRBJ1-3 | TRBV10-1 | CAILQSSSGNTIYF
TRBJ1-2 | TRBV4-1 | CASSRQGTNYGYTF
TRBJ1-5 | TRBV27 | CASSLSPASGTGEPPQHF
TRBJ2-7 | TRBV5-1 | CASSLGAGGPYEQYF
TRBJ2-3 | TRBV18 | CASSIRTSGSGTDTQYF
TRBJ2-7 | TRBV9 | CASSVGQGAITTPREQYF
TRBJ1-2 | TRBV27 | CASSSGQGRGYTF
TRBJ2-1 | TRBV11-2 | CASFPISDPRLYEQFF
TRBJ2-1 | TRBV9 | CASSVIAGESYNEQFF
TRBJ2-5 | TRBV7-9 | CASTFSGGEETQYF
TRBJ1-5 | TRBV2 | CASSGGNQPQHF
TRBJ2-3 | TRBV7-2 | CASSPRTSGRAGDTQYF
TRBJ2-7 | TRBV7-2 | CASSFGTSGEPYEQYF
TRBJ2-2 | TRBV18 | CASSPGAGANTGELFF
TRBJ1-4 | TRBV28 | CASSVSGADRALEKLFF
TRBJ2-3 | TRBV19 | CASSWDSSTDTQYF
TRBJ1-2 | TRBV11-3 | CASSQASGYGYTF
TRBJ1-2 | TRBV2 | CASAVDLYGYTF
TRBJ2-7 | TRBV9 | CASSVGGLAGTYEQYF
TRBJ1-1 | TRBV27 | CASSPWDVSTEAFF
TRBJ2-1 | TRBV7-3 | CASNSGRPGDEQFF
TRBJ2-1 | TRBV19 | CASSVDRLAGGGNEQFF
TRBJ2-7 | TRBV29-1 | CSVETVVDEQYF
TRBJ1-1 | TRBV9 | CASSVDTMNTEAFF
TRBJ2-7 | TRBV11-2 | CASSLQGGEQYF
TRBJ2-1 | TRBV11-2 | CASSLTGAFWDRGNNEQFF
TRBJ2-7 | TRBV4-2 | CASSQDPTPGQGGYEQYF
TRBJ2-5 | TRBV5-4 | CASSWGTRETQYF
TRBJ2-7 | TRBV9 | CASSVGSSYEQYF
TRBJ2-5 | TRBV7-9 | CASSLVKTQYF
TRBJ2-7 | TRBV29-1 | CSVEHDSYEQYF
TRBJ1-5 | TRBV7-8 | CASSLTWAAGAHQPQHF
TRBJ2-5 | TRBV4-2 | CASSQDQASRGTQYF
TRBJ2-2 | TRBV27 | CASSFLGTGELFF
TRBJ1-4 | TRBV30 | CAWSVQGFEKLFF
TRBJ1-1 | TRBV5-6 | CASSSTPYTEAFF
TRBJ1-1 | TRBV5-6 | CASSRTANTEAFF
TRBJ2-1 | TRBV4-1 | CASSPAGGAPKNEQFF
TRBJ2-2 | TRBV5-1 | CASSPGRTGAGELFF
TRBJ1-3 | TRBV7-2 | CASSIGQGNTIYF
TRBJ2-1 | TRBV27 | CASSQLPISSYNEQFF
TRBJ2-5 | TRBV6-1 | CASSGGGLGETQYF
TRBJ1-2 | TRBV2 | CASFESRTTYGYTF
TRBJ2-3 | TRBV27 | CASSFGGLTRITDTQYF
TRBJ2-7 | TRBV5-6 | CASSFGTGKYEQYF
TRBJ1-5 | TRBV4-3 | CASSQDLLLGGGNQPQHF
TRBJ2-7 | TRBV9 | CASSVEPTGTGPYEQYF
TRBJ2-7 | TRBV27 | CASSGGSGRIDEQYF
TRBJ1-5 | TRBV10-2 | CASSDGPATNMNQPQHF
TRBJ1-1 | TRBV7-3 | CASSPGPNTEAFF
TRBJ2-2 | TRBV5-1 | CASSTGTRMAGELFF
TRBJ2-2 | TRBV5-4 | CASSSTRLVKGRELFF